A selection of T cell receptor beta chains follows, all from one sample in a study of control samples from healthy donors and cancer patients. Using immunoSEQ multiplex PCR, the repertoire was profiled, and TCRdb retains in-frame clones only, with some absent. The sample contains about 110,000 clones, just under 85% of which appear only once. The sequencing input was blood. The receptors stem from a man between 18 and 29 years old in good health. Both conserved end residues are part of each CDR3. A D gene is named only where the DNA matches it firmly. Clone size is shown for a subset of rows, as once, few, many or a class of expanded clone.

size: NA
J: TRBJ1-6
D: NA
V: TRBV5-6
CDR3: CASSFRGMGSPLHF
DNA: TGTGCCAGCAGCTTCCGGGGAATGGGGTCACCCCTCCACTTT

size: NA
J: TRBJ1-1
D: NA
V: TRBV27
CDR3: CASSYGETTEAFF
DNA: TGTGCCAGCAGTTATGGGGAGACCACTGAAGCTTTCTTT

size: NA
J: TRBJ1-1
D: NA
V: TRBV6-2/TRBV6-3
CDR3: CASTPNEMNTEAFF
DNA: TGTGCCAGCACCCCCAACGAGATGAACACTGAAGCTTTCTTT

size: NA
J: TRBJ2-3
D: TRBD2
V: TRBV19
CDR3: CASSIAPAGGSTDTQYF
DNA: TGTGCCAGTAGTATAGCCCCGGCGGGGGGTTCCACAGATACGCAGTATTTT

size: NA
J: TRBJ2-1
D: NA
V: TRBV2
CDR3: CASTEDYPGDYNEQFF
DNA: TGTGCCAGCACCGAGGATTACCCTGGGGACTACAATGAGCAGTTCTTC

size: NA
J: TRBJ1-1
D: TRBD1
V: TRBV13
CDR3: CASSSWPGTGRTEAFF
DNA: TGTGCCAGCAGCTCCTGGCCCGGGACAGGGAGAACTGAAGCTTTCTTT

size: NA
J: TRBJ2-3
D: TRBD2
V: TRBV7-8
CDR3: CASSLPLAGETTDTQYF
DNA: TGTGCCAGCAGCTTACCCTTAGCGGGGGAGACCACAGATACGCAGTATTTT

size: once
J: TRBJ1-2
D: TRBD1
V: TRBV3-1/TRBV3-2
CDR3: CASSQNPNRGYYGYTF
DNA: TGTGCCAGCAGCCAAAACCCTAACAGGGGTTACTATGGCTACACCTTC

size: few
J: TRBJ2-7
D: NA
V: TRBV25-1
CDR3: CASSEGPSYEQYF
DNA: TGTGCCAGCAGTGAAGGCCCCTCCTACGAGCAGTACTTC

size: NA
J: TRBJ2-5
D: NA
V: TRBV6-5
CDR3: CASNPGTIFTETQYF
DNA: TGTGCCAGCAACCCCGGGACGATATTCACCGAGACCCAGTACTTC

size: NA
J: TRBJ2-2
D: TRBD1
V: TRBV19
CDR3: CASSRGTANTGELFF
DNA: TGTGCCAGTAGTAGGGGGACAGCTAACACCGGGGAGCTGTTTTTT

size: NA
J: TRBJ1-2
D: NA
V: TRBV30
CDR3: CAWSVNYGYTF
DNA: TGTGCCTGGAGTGTTAACTATGGCTACACCTTC

size: NA
J: TRBJ1-2
D: NA
V: TRBV19
CDR3: CASTSTVNGYTF
DNA: TGTGCCAGTACCTCCACAGTGAATGGCTACACCTTC

size: NA
J: TRBJ1-1
D: NA
V: TRBV5-5
CDR3: CASSLGITTEAFF
DNA: TGTGCCAGCAGCTTGGGTATAACAACTGAAGCTTTCTTT

size: NA
J: TRBJ1-2
D: NA
V: TRBV28
CDR3: CASSPKTSFGYTF
DNA: TGTGCCAGCAGTCCCAAGACATCCTTCGGCTACACCTTC

size: NA
J: TRBJ2-1
D: TRBD1
V: TRBV2
CDR3: CASSAWTGVDEQFF
DNA: TGTGCCAGCAGCGCTTGGACAGGGGTGGATGAGCAGTTCTTC

size: NA
J: TRBJ1-4
D: TRBD1
V: TRBV18
CDR3: CASSPDRAANEKLFF
DNA: TGTGCCAGCTCGCCTGACAGGGCCGCCAATGAAAAACTGTTTTTT

size: NA
J: TRBJ2-3
D: NA
V: TRBV5-4
CDR3: CASSLELTHTQYF
DNA: TGTGCCAGCAGCTTGGAGCTCACACATACGCAGTATTTT

size: NA
J: TRBJ2-3
D: TRBD1
V: TRBV7-2
CDR3: CASSLVPTGTGDTDTQYF
DNA: TGTGCCAGCAGCTTAGTCCCAACCGGGACAGGGGACACAGATACGCAGTATTTT

size: once
J: TRBJ1-2
D: NA
V: TRBV2
CDR3: CASSSYGYTF
DNA: TGTGCCAGCAGTTCCTATGGCTACACCTTC

size: NA
J: TRBJ1-6
D: NA
V: TRBV6-5
CDR3: CASSYSGGQGMSPLHF
DNA: TGTGCCAGCAGTTACTCGGGGGGGCAGGGGATGTCACCCCTCCACTTT

size: NA
J: TRBJ2-5
D: NA
V: TRBV27
CDR3: CASSPWGAGETQYF
DNA: TGTGCCAGCAGTCCATGGGGGGCTGGGGAGACCCAGTACTTC

size: NA
J: TRBJ1-2
D: NA
V: TRBV6-6
CDR3: CASSYSSPPLGGYTF
DNA: TGTGCCAGCAGTTACTCGAGCCCCCCCCTAGGCGGCTACACCTTC

size: NA
J: TRBJ2-7
D: TRBD1
V: TRBV27
CDR3: CASSPIMEDRTYEQYF
DNA: TGTGCCAGCAGTCCCATTATGGAGGACAGGACCTACGAGCAGTACTTC

size: NA
J: TRBJ2-2
D: NA
V: TRBV6-4
CDR3: CASSDGAHTGELFF
DNA: TGTGCCAGCAGTGACGGAGCGCACACCGGGGAGCTGTTTTTT

size: NA
J: TRBJ1-2
D: TRBD1
V: TRBV29-1
CDR3: CSVVRTGIEGYTF
DNA: TGCAGCGTTGTAAGGACAGGGATCGAGGGCTACACCTTC

size: NA
J: TRBJ1-5
D: NA
V: TRBV3-1/TRBV3-2
CDR3: CASSPLGWQPQHF
DNA: TGTGCCAGCAGCCCCCTTGGGTGGCAGCCCCAGCATTTT

size: NA
J: TRBJ1-1
D: NA
V: TRBV6-5
CDR3: CASSYSPGAVDTEAFF
DNA: TGTGCCAGCAGTTACTCGCCAGGGGCGGTGGACACTGAAGCTTTCTTT

size: NA
J: TRBJ2-2
D: TRBD1
V: TRBV2
CDR3: CASSATGLEVNTGELFF
DNA: TGTGCCAGCAGTGCGACAGGGCTAGAGGTCAACACCGGGGAGCTGTTTTTT

size: NA
J: TRBJ1-2
D: TRBD1
V: TRBV7-2
CDR3: CASSLGQGVVYGYTF
DNA: TGTGCCAGCAGCTTAGGACAGGGGGTAGTCTATGGCTACACCTTC